The source of this TCR beta chain is a study of blood T cell repertoires in COVID-19. Study as a whole: The origin of the acute and convalescent COVID-19 samples was the United States, Italy and Spain. From T cells, B-cell-depleted T cells, or PBMCs came the material, which was cDNA or gDNA.

With 1 base clipped from V and 6 bases from J, the junction kept 6 bases outside the gene matches. CDR1 SGHDN and CDR2 FVKESK come from the germline V gene. The CDR3 is made up of 15 amino acids. Assay used: immunoSEQ multiplex PCR; TCRdb lists only in-frame clones, some missing. The sample records some 270,000 clones, 84% being singletons. Input material: peripheral blood. The clonotype originates from a woman between 40 and 55 years old who had recovered from COVID-19. The genes are TRBV14 and TRBJ2-3; 8 bases match TRBD1. This CDR3 is CASSQGAGGIDTQYF. CDR3 DNA: TGTGCCAGCAGCCAAGGAGCAGGGGGCATCGATACGCAGTATTTT. Complete variable domain (other parts from reference TRBV14 and TRBJ2-3): EAGVTQFPSHSVIEKGQTVTLRCDPISGHDNLYWYRRVMGKEIKFLLHFVKESKQDESGMPNNRFLAERTGGTYSTLKVQPAELEDSGVYFCASSQGAGGIDTQYFGPGTRLTVL.